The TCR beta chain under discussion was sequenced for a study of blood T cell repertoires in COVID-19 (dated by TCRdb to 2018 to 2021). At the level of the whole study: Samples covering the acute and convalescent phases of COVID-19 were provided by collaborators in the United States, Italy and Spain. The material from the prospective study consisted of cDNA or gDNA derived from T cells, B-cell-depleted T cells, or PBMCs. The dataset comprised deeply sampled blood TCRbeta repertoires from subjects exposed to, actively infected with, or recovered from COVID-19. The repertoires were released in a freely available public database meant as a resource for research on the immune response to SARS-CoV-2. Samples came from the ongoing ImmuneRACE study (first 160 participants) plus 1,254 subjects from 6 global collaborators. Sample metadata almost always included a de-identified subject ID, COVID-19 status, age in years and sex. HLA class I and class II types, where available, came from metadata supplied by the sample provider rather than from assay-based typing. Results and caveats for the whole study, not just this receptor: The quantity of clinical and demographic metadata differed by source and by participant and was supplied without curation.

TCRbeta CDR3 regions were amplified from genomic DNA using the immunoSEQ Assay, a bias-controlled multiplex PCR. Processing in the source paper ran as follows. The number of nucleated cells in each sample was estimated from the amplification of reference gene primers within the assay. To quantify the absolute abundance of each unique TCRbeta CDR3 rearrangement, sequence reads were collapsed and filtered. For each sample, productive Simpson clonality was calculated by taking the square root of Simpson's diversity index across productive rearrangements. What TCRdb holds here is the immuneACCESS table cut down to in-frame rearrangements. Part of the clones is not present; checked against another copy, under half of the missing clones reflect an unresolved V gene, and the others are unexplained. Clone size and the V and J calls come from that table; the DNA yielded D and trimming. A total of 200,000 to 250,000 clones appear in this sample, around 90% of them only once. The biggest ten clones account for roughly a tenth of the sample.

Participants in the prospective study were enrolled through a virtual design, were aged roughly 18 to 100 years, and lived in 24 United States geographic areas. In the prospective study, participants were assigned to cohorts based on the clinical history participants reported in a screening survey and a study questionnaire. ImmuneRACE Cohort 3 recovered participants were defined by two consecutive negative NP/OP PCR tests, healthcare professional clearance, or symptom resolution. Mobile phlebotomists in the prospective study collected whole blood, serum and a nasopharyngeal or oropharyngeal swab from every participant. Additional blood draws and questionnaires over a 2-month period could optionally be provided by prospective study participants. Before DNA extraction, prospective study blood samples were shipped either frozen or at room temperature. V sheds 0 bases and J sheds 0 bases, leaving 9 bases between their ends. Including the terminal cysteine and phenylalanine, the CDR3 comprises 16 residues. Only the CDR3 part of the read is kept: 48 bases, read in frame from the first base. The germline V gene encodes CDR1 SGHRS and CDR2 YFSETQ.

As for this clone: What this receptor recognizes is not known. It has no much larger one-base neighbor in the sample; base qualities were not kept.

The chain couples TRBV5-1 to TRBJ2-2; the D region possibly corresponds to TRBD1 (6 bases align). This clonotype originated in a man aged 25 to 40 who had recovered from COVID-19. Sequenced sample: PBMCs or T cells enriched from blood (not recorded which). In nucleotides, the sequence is TGCGCCAGCAGCTTGGTCGGACAGACGAACACCGGGGAGCTGTTTTTT. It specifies CASSLVGQTNTGELFF.